This is a list of T cell receptor beta chains from one sample in a study of CD8 T cells in ankylosing spondylitis. A single record per CDR3 protein comes from TCRdb applying MiXCR to the 5' RACE reads. This repertoire shows more than 600,000 distinct CDR3 sequences, roughly 19% found once; its top ten account for around 19%. Sequencing was carried out using blood, either unsorted or a sorted T cell fraction (not recorded which). These receptor sequences come from a male donor with ankylosing spondylitis. Each CDR3 is given with its conserved first and last residue. D genes are given only for firm matches. Size tells how often a clone was seen (once, few, many) or the class of an expanded clone, and some rows leave it out.

J gene | V gene | D gene | clone size | CDR3 DNA | CDR3 protein
TRBJ2-2 | TRBV2 | NA | NA | TGTGCCAGCAGTGATTGGCTAGAGCTCACCGGGGAGCTGTTTTTT | CASSDWLELTGELFF
TRBJ1-2 | TRBV27 | NA | NA | TGTGCCAGCAGAGGGTACGGTGGCTACACCTTC | CASRGYGGYTF
TRBJ1-5 | TRBV7-2 | TRBD1 | NA | TGTGCCAGCAGCTTCGAGGACAGGGCCCGCAATCAGCCCCAGCATTTT | CASSFEDRARNQPQHF
TRBJ2-3 | TRBV7-9 | TRBD1 | once | TGTGCCAGCAGCTGGGACAGACTCACAGATACGCAGTATTTT | CASSWDRLTDTQYF
TRBJ1-1 | TRBV12-3/TRBV12-4 | NA | few | TGTGCCAGCTTTCGGACAGTCGAAGCTTTCTTT | CASFRTVEAFF
TRBJ2-1 | TRBV5-1 | TRBD2 | few | TGCGCCAGCAGCCAAGGAGCGGGAGAGGGGTACAATGAGCAGTTCTTC | CASSQGAGEGYNEQFF
TRBJ2-1 | TRBV5-6 | NA | few | TGTGCCAGCAGCTTGGCTCCGAATGAGCAGTTCTTC | CASSLAPNEQFF
TRBJ2-1 | TRBV19 | TRBD2 | few | TGTGCCAGTAGTGCTGGACTAGCGGTGTACAATGAGCAGTTCTTC | CASSAGLAVYNEQFF
TRBJ1-5 | TRBV5-1 | NA | NA | TGCGCCAGCAGCTTGGGGGGCAGGACTAATCAGCCCCAGCATTTT | CASSLGGRTNQPQHF
TRBJ1-1 | TRBV4-1 | TRBD1 | NA | TGCGCCAGCAGGAGGACAGGGCCGGACACTGAAGCTTTCTTT | CASRRTGPDTEAFF
TRBJ2-3 | TRBV5-1 | TRBD1 | few | TGCGCCAGCAGCCCCCAGCCCCGGGACAGGGGCGCAGATACGCAGTATTTT | CASSPQPRDRGADTQYF
TRBJ1-1 | TRBV5-6 | NA | NA | TGTGCCAGCAGCTCCCCACTCACATTAACGAACACTGAAGCTTTCTTT | CASSSPLTLTNTEAFF
TRBJ2-3 | TRBV7-2 | NA | NA | TGTGCCAGCAGTTCCGAAGGGGCAGATACGCAGTATTTT | CASSSEGADTQYF
TRBJ1-3 | TRBV4-2 | NA | NA | TGTGCCAGCAGCCAAGATGTGGTCTCCTCTGGAAACACCATATATTTT | CASSQDVVSSGNTIYF
TRBJ2-7 | TRBV7-3 | TRBD2 | NA | TGTGCCAGCAGCTCCAAAGCCGCGCTAGCGGGAGGGTCGTTCTCCTACGAGCAGTACTTC | CASSSKAALAGGSFSYEQYF
TRBJ2-1 | TRBV20-1 | TRBD2 | NA | TGCAGTGCTAGGATTTCTAAGCGGGGGCTCCCGTTCTTC | CSARISKRGLPFF
TRBJ2-7 | TRBV19 | TRBD1 | NA | TGTGCCAGTAGTATCATACAGGGGAGCTCCTACGAGCAGTACTTC | CASSIIQGSSYEQYF
TRBJ1-3 | TRBV12-3/TRBV12-4 | NA | many | TGTGCCAGCAGGCCAGGGGCTGGAAACACCATATATTTT | CASRPGAGNTIYF
TRBJ1-2 | TRBV6-1 | TRBD1 | NA | TGTGCCAGCACCTCACAGGGGACGGACTATGGCTACACCTTC | CASTSQGTDYGYTF
TRBJ1-5 | TRBV3-1 | NA | many | TGTGCCAGCAGCCAGGGAAGTCAGCCCCAGCATTTT | CASSQGSQPQHF
TRBJ2-7 | TRBV20-1 | NA | NA | TGCAGTGCTAGAGATCCGTGGGGCTGGGGGTGGCATGAGCAGTACTTC | CSARDPWGWGWHEQYF
TRBJ2-3 | TRBV4-3 | NA | few | TGCGCCAGCAGTAAGGGGTGGTGGGACACAGATACGCAGTATTTT | CASSKGWWDTDTQYF
TRBJ2-1 | TRBV10-3 | TRBD2 | NA | TGTGCCAGCCGTGATTTCGGGACTAACTACAATGAGCAGTTCTTC | CASRDFGTNYNEQFF
TRBJ1-2 | TRBV7-2 | NA | few | TGTGCCAGCAGCTTTATTCAGGGTGCCTATGGCTACACCTTC | CASSFIQGAYGYTF
TRBJ2-3 | TRBV9 | NA | NA | TGTGCCAGCAGCCTCTCCCACCCAGGCCCCACAGATACGCAGTATTTT | CASSLSHPGPTDTQYF
TRBJ2-5 | TRBV12-3/TRBV12-4 | NA | few | TGTGCCAGCAGTTTGGAGAGTTGGGGGGAGACCCAGTACTTC | CASSLESWGETQYF
TRBJ2-7 | TRBV10-3 | NA | NA | TGTGCCATCAGAGACAGCGTTGACTCCTACGAGCAGTACTTC | CAIRDSVDSYEQYF
TRBJ1-2 | TRBV20-1 | NA | few | TGCAGTGCTAGGAGGGGGAACTATGGCTACACCTTC | CSARRGNYGYTF
TRBJ1-4 | TRBV29-1 | NA | NA | TGCAGCGTTGAAGGGGTCGGGAATGAAAAACTGTTTTTT | CSVEGVGNEKLFF
TRBJ2-1 | TRBV6-5 | NA | NA | TGTGCCAGCAGTTACGGCTTCCAGAGCTCCTACAATGAGCAGTTCTTC | CASSYGFQSSYNEQFF
TRBJ1-4 | TRBV29-1 | TRBD1 | few | TGCAGCGGCTACGAACAGGGGCTGTTTTTT | CSGYEQGLFF
TRBJ1-2 | TRBV4-1 | TRBD1 | NA | TGCGCCAGCAGCCCAGGGACAGTTACTAACTATGGCTACACCTTC | CASSPGTVTNYGYTF
TRBJ2-4 | TRBV5-5 | TRBD1 | few | TGTGCCAGCAGCTTGGGGGGTGGGACAGGGTGGAACATTCAGTACTTC | CASSLGGGTGWNIQYF
TRBJ1-4 | TRBV28 | TRBD1 | few | TGTGCCAGCAAACAGGGGGGGCTTCAAGACGAAAAACTGTTTTTT | CASKQGGLQDEKLFF
TRBJ2-7 | TRBV29-1 | TRBD2 | few | TGCAGCGTCCAGGGACTAGGGTACGAGCAGTACTTC | CSVQGLGYEQYF
TRBJ2-1 | TRBV7-9 | TRBD2 | few | TGTGCCAGCAGTCCCCAGGGACTAGCGATACATGAGCAGTTCTTC | CASSPQGLAIHEQFF
TRBJ1-5 | TRBV9 | TRBD1 | many | TGTGCCAGCAGCGCCACGCCAGGGGGGTCAGATCAGCCCCAGCATTTT | CASSATPGGSDQPQHF
TRBJ1-3 | TRBV6-5 | NA | NA | TGTGCCAGCAGTTACCCAGGGTACCGCTCTGGAAACACCATATATTTT | CASSYPGYRSGNTIYF
TRBJ2-3 | TRBV20-1 | NA | NA | TGCAGTGCTAGAGAGGTTGGTGGCATCGGCGGGAAGGCAGATACGCAGTATTTT | CSAREVGGIGGKADTQYF
TRBJ1-4 | TRBV30 | NA | NA | TGTGCCTGGAGTGCCAGGGCCAAGGAAAAACTGTTTTTT | CAWSARAKEKLFF
TRBJ2-1 | TRBV6-1 | NA | NA | TGTGCCAGCAGCCCCAGGGGGGGCGCGGGCAATGAGCAGTTCTTC | CASSPRGGAGNEQFF
TRBJ1-2 | TRBV6-4 | NA | few | TGTGCCAGCAGTGACTCGGGGCAGAAGGGCTACACCTTC | CASSDSGQKGYTF
TRBJ2-7 | TRBV20-1 | TRBD2 | few | TGCAGTGCTAGAGACACGTGGGGCAAGGCGGGAGTAAACGAGCAGTACTTC | CSARDTWGKAGVNEQYF
TRBJ2-7 | TRBV5-5 | NA | once | TGTGCCAGCAGCCTCTGGGGGGGGCAGGCGGCCTACGAGCAGTACTTC | CASSLWGGQAAYEQYF
TRBJ2-3 | TRBV2 | TRBD1 | few | TGTGCCAGCAGTGCTGGACAGGGGCTAACAGATACGCAGTATTTT | CASSAGQGLTDTQYF
TRBJ2-7 | TRBV28 | TRBD1 | once | TGTGCCAGCAGTTTAGAGGGGGCAATTCACTACGAGCAGTACTTC | CASSLEGAIHYEQYF
TRBJ2-7 | TRBV7-9 | NA | NA | TGTGCCAGCAGCTTAGTTACCGGACACAGCACCTACGAGCAGTACTTC | CASSLVTGHSTYEQYF
TRBJ1-6 | TRBV4-3 | TRBD1 | many | TGCGCCAGCAGCCCTTCTTGGACAGGGGTCGATTCACCCCTCCACTTT | CASSPSWTGVDSPLHF
TRBJ1-1 | TRBV3-1 | NA | few | TGTGCCAGCAGCCATCCGGGGCTGAACACTGAAGCTTTCTTT | CASSHPGLNTEAFF
TRBJ2-3 | TRBV27 | TRBD2 | few | TGTGCCAGCAGTTTACAGCTAGCGGGAACAGATACGCAGTATTTT | CASSLQLAGTDTQYF
TRBJ1-1 | TRBV5-1 | NA | few | TGCGCCAGCAGCTTGGTCTGGGGGGCGAGCACTGAAGCTTTCTTT | CASSLVWGASTEAFF
TRBJ2-7 | TRBV9 | NA | few | TGTGCCAGCAGCGTAGGGGCGGGAACCCGATACGAGCAGTACTTC | CASSVGAGTRYEQYF
TRBJ2-1 | TRBV5-6 | TRBD2 | NA | TGTGCCAGCAGCTTGGTGGCTAGCGGGTTGGATGAGCAGTTCTTC | CASSLVASGLDEQFF
TRBJ2-5 | TRBV5-6 | NA | few | TGTGCCAGCAGCTTGAGACAGGACATCCAAGAGACCCAGTACTTC | CASSLRQDIQETQYF
TRBJ2-7 | TRBV11-2 | NA | NA | TGTGCCAGCAGCTTATTTTCTGGAGCCGAGCAGTACTTC | CASSLFSGAEQYF